These 21 T cell receptor beta chains came from one sample sequenced in a study of blood T cell repertoires in COVID-19. The repertoire was sequenced with immunoSEQ multiplex PCR; TCRdb's copy has only in-frame clones and lacks some. Among under 350,000 clones, just over 85% were seen once, and the ten largest hold around 4.5%. Material for sequencing was PBMCs or T cells enriched from blood (not recorded which). The receptors here all came from a woman aged 40 to 50 with acute COVID-19.

This clone was recorded a few times. The CDR3 DNA reads as TGTGCCAGCAGATATAGCGGGGGCGGGGCAGATACGCAGTATTTT. It codes for CASRYSGGGADTQYF. This rearrangement joins TRBV6-5 to TRBJ2-3; 9 bases line up with TRBD2. Unmatched junction bases numbered 8, after V lost 6 bases and J lost 4 bases. Germline V gene sequence: CDR1 MNHEY, CDR2 SVGAGI. There are 15 residues in the CDR3.

J is TRBJ1-2 and V is TRBV11-2; perhaps TRBD1 as D (5 bases). V dropped 3 bases and J dropped 4 bases, with 15 bases sitting between them. CDR1 is SGHAT and CDR2 is FQNNGV in the germline V gene. The CDR3 contains 15 residues. This CDR3 reads CASSFRLQGGYGYTF. CDR3 DNA: TGTGCCAGCAGCTTCCGTTTGCAGGGAGGCTATGGCTACACCTTC. Drawing the rest from reference TRBV11-2 and TRBJ1-2, the complete variable domain is EAGVAQSPRYKIIEKRQSVAFWCNPISGHATLYWYQQILGQGPKLLIQFQNNGVVDDSQLPKDRFSAERLKGVDSTLKIQPAKLEDSAVYLCASSFRLQGGYGYTFGSGTRLTVV.

The gene calls are TRBV12-3 or TRBV12-4 and TRBJ2-1, with a possible D match to TRBD1 (6 bases). The CDR3 covers 13 residues. The V gene lost 4 bases and the J gene lost 5 bases, with 9 bases spanning the gap. The CDR3 region is CASSWGQNNEQFF. The CDR3 DNA reads as TGTGCCAGCAGTTGGGGACAAAACAATGAGCAGTTCTTC.

This chain links TRBV2 with TRBJ2-7, with a tentative D call TRBD2 (6 bases). V dropped 2 bases and J dropped 10 bases, with 12 bases sitting between them. The CDR3 totals 12 residues. Germline CDR1 SNHLY, CDR2 FYNNEI. The CDR3 loop reads CASSEYLGGQYF. DNA for the CDR3: TGTGCCAGCAGTGAATATCTCGGGGGACAGTACTTC. The complete variable domain, with remaining parts taken from reference TRBV2 and TRBJ2-7, reads EPEVTQTPSHQVTQMGQEVILRCVPISNHLYFYWYRQILGQKVEFLVSFYNNEISEKSEIFDDQFSVERPDGSNFTLKIRSTKLEDSAMYFCASSEYLGGQYFGPGTRLTVT.

This clone is a singleton in its sample. The rearrangement uses TRBV2 and TRBJ2-7, with unresolved D. The V end was cut by 3 bases, the J end by 0 bases, with 9 bases between. Per the germline V gene, CDR1 is SNHLY and CDR2 is FYNNEI. The CDR3 spans 14 residues. The CDR3 bases are TGTGCCAGCAGTGACAGGCCGAGCTCCTACGAGCAGTACTTC. Its protein is CASSDRPSSYEQYF. The entire variable domain, with the rest obtained from reference TRBV2 and TRBJ2-7, is as follows: EPEVTQTPSHQVTQMGQEVILRCVPISNHLYFYWYRQILGQKVEFLVSFYNNEISEKSEIFDDQFSVERPDGSNFTLKIRSTKLEDSAMYFCASSDRPSSYEQYFGPGTRLTVT.

Comment on this clone: The sample holds other DNA sequences that translate to the same CDR3. The chain has TRBV9 and TRBJ1-5; no definite D call. The V gene's germline CDR1 is SGDLS and CDR2 YYNGEE. The CDR3 totals 14 residues. V was clipped by 0 bases and J by 4 bases, with 8 bases between them. The CDR3 DNA reads as TGTGCCAGCAGCGTAGGAACAGCTAATCAGCCCCAGCATTTT. Encoded protein: CASSVGTANQPQHF.

CDR3 sequence (DNA): TGTGCCAGCAGTCTTTTCGGAGGGGGCTCAGATACGCAGTATTTT. This translates into CASSLFGGGSDTQYF. The rearrangement uses TRBV2 and TRBJ2-3; TRBD1 might be the D (7 bases). V dropped 5 bases and J dropped 4 bases, with 16 bases sitting between them. Germline-derived CDR1 and CDR2 are SNHLY and FYNNEI. The CDR3 has 15 amino acids.

A word on this clone: The junction does not match germline at one end; this may be a read error. V and J are TRBV29-1 and TRBJ1-2; D is uncertain. The germline gives CDR1 SQVTM, CDR2 ANQGSEA. CDR3 length: 9 amino acids. CDR3 protein: CSVEDRSSF. Written as DNA, the CDR3 is TGCAGCGTTGAAGATCGGAGTTCCTTC.

CDR3 amino acids: CASSPGTGSYEQYF. The CDR3 nucleotides read TGTGCCAGCAGTCCCGGGACAGGCTCCTACGAGCAGTACTTC. This chain connects TRBV28 to TRBJ2-7; 8 bases match TRBD1. The V gene's germline CDR1 is MDHEN and CDR2 SYDVKM. CDR3 size: 14 residues. The trim removed 5 bases at V and 0 bases at J, leaving 3 bases unmatched.

This chain links TRBV27 with TRBJ2-1, with TRBD2 matching over 9 bases. The junction had 4 bases not matched to a gene; V was cut back by 4 bases and J by 6 bases. The CDR3 is made up of 14 amino acids. The V gene's germline CDR1 is MNHEY and CDR2 SMNVEV (reference sequence). DNA of the CDR3: TGTGCCAGCAGTTCCCTTAGCGGGGGCAATGAGCAGTTCTTC. This translates into CASSSLSGGNEQFF.

The V and J genes are TRBV10-2 and TRBJ2-1; TRBD2 matches 7 bases. This CDR3 has 15 amino acids. Germline CDR1 WSHSY, CDR2 SAAADI. J was trimmed by 6 bases and V by 6 bases; bases with no gene match: 11. Here the CDR3 reads CASRTKTGLRNEQFF. The CDR3 DNA sequence: TGCGCCAGCAGAACAAAAACGGGACTACGCAATGAGCAGTTCTTC.

J is TRBJ1-1 and V is TRBV27, with D maybe TRBD1 (5 bases). V was pared by 2 bases and J by 5 bases, with 12 bases between. CDR1 is MNHEY and CDR2 is SMNVEV in the germline V gene (reference sequence). The CDR3 has 14 residues. The chain's CDR3 is CASSLNEGVTEAFF. CDR3 DNA: TGTGCCAGCAGTTTAAATGAAGGGGTAACTGAAGCTTTCTTT.

The chain has TRBV18 and TRBJ2-1; 16 bases map to TRBD2. This CDR3 comprises 18 residues. Trimming cost V 3 bases and J 2 bases; bases outside gene matches: 4. CDR1 and CDR2 (germline): KGHSH, LQKENI. Here the CDR3 reads CASSPGLAGGFAYNEQFF. In DNA form, the CDR3 reads TGTGCCAGCTCACCGGGACTAGCGGGGGGGTTTGCCTACAATGAGCAGTTCTTC.

CDR3 DNA: TGTGCCAGCAGCTTGCCGCGACAGTATGGCTACACCTTC. It specifies CASSLPRQYGYTF. This chain joins TRBV5-6 and TRBJ1-2; a possible D gene is TRBD1 (5 bases). V lost 1 base and J 5 bases, leaving 9 bases between the germline ends. This CDR3 region has 13 residues. Germline V gene sequence: CDR1 SGHDT, CDR2 YYEEEE.

The rearrangement uses TRBV11-2 and TRBJ1-2; no clear D gene. CDR1 is SGHAT, CDR2 FQNNGV, per germline. V was pared by 0 bases and J by 4 bases, with 12 bases between. This CDR3 is 15 amino acids long. This chain's CDR3 is CASSLDLILPYGYTF. The CDR3, as DNA: TGTGCCAGCAGCTTAGATCTAATCTTACCCTATGGCTACACCTTC.

This chain joins TRBV5-1 and TRBJ2-3; a possible D gene is TRBD2 (5 bases). In germline, CDR1 is SGHRS, CDR2 YFSETQ. There are 14 residues in the CDR3. Trimming cost V 4 bases and J 2 bases, with 11 bases left between them. CDR3 DNA: TGCGCCAGCAGCCCTGGACTCTTCACAGATACGCAGTATTTT. Residues: CASSPGLFTDTQYF.

V and J are TRBV18 and TRBJ1-2; 10 bases are shared with TRBD1. Germline loops: CDR1 KGHSH, CDR2 LQKENI. J was trimmed by 4 bases and V by 3 bases; bases with no gene match: 11. The CDR3 extends over 17 amino acids. CDR3: CASSPLGTGEISYGYTF. CDR3 coding DNA: TGTGCCAGCTCACCTCTTGGGACAGGGGAAATCTCCTATGGCTACACCTTC. The whole variable domain, filled in from reference TRBV18 and TRBJ1-2, reads NAGVMQNPRHLVRRRGQEARLRCSPMKGHSHVYWYRQLPEEGLKFMVYLQKENIIDESGMPKERFSAEFPKEGPSILRIQQVVRGDSAAYFCASSPLGTGEISYGYTFGSGTRLTVV.

The gene calls are TRBV29-1 and TRBJ2-5; TRBD2 aligns across 9 bases. Germline V gives CDR1 SQVTM, CDR2 ANQGSEA. The CDR3 loop spans 15 amino acids. Trimming cost V 4 bases and J 2 bases; bases outside gene matches: 8. The CDR3 nucleotides read TGCAGCGTTGTCATGCAGCGGGGGGCACAAGAGACCCAGTACTTC. Amino acids: CSVVMQRGAQETQYF.

The chain has TRBV3-1 (or the pseudogene TRBV3-2) and TRBJ2-5; 9 bases are shared with TRBD2. The CDR3 extends over 15 amino acids. J lost 8 bases, V lost 0 bases, and 7 bases had no gene match. The germline V gene encodes CDR1 LGHDT and CDR2 YNNKEL (reference sequence). CDR3 in DNA: TGTGCCAGCAGCCAAGATGGGGCGGGAGGGCCCACCCAGTACTTC. Encoded protein: CASSQDGAGGPTQYF.

The rearrangement uses TRBV18 and TRBJ1-6; a possible D gene is TRBD1 (6 bases). Trimming left V 0 bases short and J 1 base short, with 13 bases between. There are 18 residues in the CDR3. Germline CDR1 reads KGHSH; CDR2 reads LQKENI. The CDR3 DNA reads as TGTGCCAGCTCACCACCCGATCGAGGGGGTTCCTATAATTCACCCCTCCACTTT. It translates to CASSPPDRGGSYNSPLHF.

The chain combines TRBV27 with TRBJ1-5, with a tentative D call TRBD1 (6 bases). The V end was cut by 6 bases, the J end by 2 bases, with 14 bases between. This CDR3 has 15 amino acids. Germline V CDR1 and CDR2: MNHEY, SMNVEV (reference sequence). This CDR3 reads CASSHNRDGNQPQHF. The CDR3 DNA reads as TGTGCCAGCAGCCATAACAGGGATGGCAATCAGCCCCAGCATTTT.